A selection of T cell receptor beta chains follows, all from one sample in a study of T-cell reconstitution after alpha-beta-depleted transplantation in children. TCRdb reprocessed the PCR reads with MiXCR, giving one entry per CDR3 protein. This table has about 610,000 distinct CDR3 sequences, roughly a tenth appearing once. This material consisted of PBMCs from the stem cell graft donor, taken from the stem cell graft. These receptors were collected from a human donor who donated a stem cell graft to a child with acute myeloid leukemia. Each CDR3 is given with its conserved first and last residue. The D gene is left open where the match is weak. A row's size may be missing; if present it is once, few, many or a size class.

clone_size: once
j_call: TRBJ2-7
v_call: TRBV10-3
d_call: .
cdr3_aa: CAINRDKSIHEQYF
cdr3_nt: TGTGCCATCAACCGGGACAAGTCAATCCACGAGCAGTACTTC

clone_size: many
j_call: TRBJ2-7
v_call: TRBV12-3/TRBV12-4
d_call: .
cdr3_aa: CASSLAQHEQYF
cdr3_nt: TGTGCCAGCAGTTTAGCACAGCACGAGCAGTACTTC

clone_size: few
j_call: TRBJ2-1
v_call: TRBV5-6
d_call: .
cdr3_aa: CASPPWDEQFF
cdr3_nt: TGTGCCAGCCCCCCCTGGGATGAGCAGTTCTTC

clone_size: few
j_call: TRBJ2-1
v_call: TRBV4-3
d_call: .
cdr3_aa: CASSQEVQMGSYNEQFF
cdr3_nt: TGCGCCAGCAGCCAAGAGGTCCAGATGGGCTCCTACAATGAGCAGTTCTTC

clone_size: .
j_call: TRBJ2-6
v_call: TRBV20-1
d_call: .
cdr3_aa: CSASKDRKLSGANVLTF
cdr3_nt: TGCAGTGCTAGTAAGGACAGAAAACTCTCTGGGGCCAACGTCCTGACTTTC

clone_size: .
j_call: TRBJ2-1
v_call: TRBV6-5
d_call: .
cdr3_aa: CASSYSMVTYNEQFF
cdr3_nt: TGTGCCAGCAGTTACTCGATGGTTACCTACAATGAGCAGTTCTTC

clone_size: .
j_call: TRBJ2-7
v_call: TRBV28
d_call: .
cdr3_aa: CASSFRVTDYEQYF
cdr3_nt: TGTGCCAGCAGTTTTCGGGTAACAGATTACGAGCAGTACTTC

clone_size: many
j_call: TRBJ2-7
v_call: TRBV6-2/TRBV6-3
d_call: .
cdr3_aa: CASSYTLSVPLSYEQYF
cdr3_nt: TGTGCCAGCAGTTACACCCTTTCCGTCCCTCTCTCCTACGAGCAGTACTTC

clone_size: .
j_call: TRBJ2-7
v_call: TRBV20-1
d_call: TRBD2
cdr3_aa: CCARARTSGSSSYEQYF
cdr3_nt: TGCTGTGCTAGAGCCAGGACTAGCGGGTCGAGCTCCTACGAGCAGTACTTC

clone_size: many
j_call: TRBJ2-7
v_call: TRBV28
d_call: .
cdr3_aa: CASSTLEDEQYF
cdr3_nt: TGTGCCAGCAGTACGTTGGAGGACGAGCAGTACTTC

clone_size: .
j_call: TRBJ2-1
v_call: TRBV30
d_call: .
cdr3_aa: CAWSPTHWKFGSDEQFF
cdr3_nt: TGTGCCTGGAGCCCTACCCATTGGAAGTTCGGGAGCGATGAGCAGTTCTTC

clone_size: many
j_call: TRBJ2-3
v_call: TRBV6-5
d_call: TRBD2
cdr3_aa: CASAGGRDTDTQYF
cdr3_nt: TGTGCCAGCGCTGGCGGGAGGGACACAGATACGCAGTATTTT

clone_size: few
j_call: TRBJ2-6
v_call: TRBV10-3
d_call: TRBD1
cdr3_aa: CAISEGGGGSGANVLTF
cdr3_nt: TGTGCCATCAGTGAAGGGGGCGGAGGCTCTGGGGCCAACGTCCTGACTTTC

clone_size: .
j_call: TRBJ2-3
v_call: TRBV27
d_call: TRBD2
cdr3_aa: CASSLLAGGSDTQYF
cdr3_nt: TGTGCCAGCAGTTTATTAGCGGGAGGTTCGGATACGCAGTATTTT

clone_size: .
j_call: TRBJ2-1
v_call: TRBV12-5
d_call: .
cdr3_aa: CASGLAGLKDNEQFF
cdr3_nt: TGTGCTAGTGGTTTGGCGGGACTCAAAGACAATGAGCAGTTCTTC

clone_size: few
j_call: TRBJ2-2
v_call: TRBV13
d_call: .
cdr3_aa: CASSRLGTQNTGELFF
cdr3_nt: TGTGCCAGCAGCCGACTCGGGACACAGAACACCGGGGAGCTGTTTTTT

clone_size: few
j_call: TRBJ2-1
v_call: TRBV7-9
d_call: .
cdr3_aa: CASSARGHEQFF
cdr3_nt: TGTGCCAGCAGCGCTAGGGGCCATGAGCAGTTCTTC

clone_size: .
j_call: TRBJ2-2
v_call: TRBV6-1
d_call: TRBD1
cdr3_aa: CASSGLGTGKNTGELFF
cdr3_nt: TGTGCCAGCAGTGGCCTCGGGACAGGGAAAAACACCGGGGAGCTGTTTTTT

clone_size: .
j_call: TRBJ1-2
v_call: TRBV5-1
d_call: TRBD1
cdr3_aa: CASSLGQGVGYGYTF
cdr3_nt: TGCGCCAGCAGTTTGGGACAGGGGGTTGGCTATGGCTACACCTTC

clone_size: few
j_call: TRBJ2-3
v_call: TRBV3-1
d_call: .
cdr3_aa: CASSHGSGTDTQYF
cdr3_nt: TGTGCCAGCAGCCACGGAAGCGGCACAGATACGCAGTATTTT

clone_size: .
j_call: TRBJ1-1
v_call: TRBV6-1
d_call: .
cdr3_aa: CASRPVTGAGREAFF
cdr3_nt: TGTGCCAGCAGGCCAGTTACGGGGGCGGGGCGTGAAGCTTTCTTT

clone_size: few
j_call: TRBJ2-1
v_call: TRBV29-1
d_call: TRBD2
cdr3_aa: CSVGGAGTSGGNEQFF
cdr3_nt: TGCAGCGTCGGAGGCGCCGGGACTAGCGGGGGGAATGAGCAGTTCTTC

clone_size: .
j_call: TRBJ2-3
v_call: TRBV11-3
d_call: .
cdr3_aa: CASSLVLFHRTDTQYF
cdr3_nt: TGTGCCAGCAGCTTAGTTCTCTTCCACCGCACAGATACGCAGTATTTT

clone_size: few
j_call: TRBJ1-2
v_call: TRBV30
d_call: .
cdr3_aa: CACNAGSWGYGYTF
cdr3_nt: TGTGCCTGCAACGCAGGGAGCTGGGGCTATGGCTACACCTTC

clone_size: .
j_call: TRBJ2-5
v_call: TRBV9
d_call: TRBD2
cdr3_aa: CASSSRTSGRASQETQYF
cdr3_nt: TGTGCCAGCAGCTCCCGGACTAGCGGGAGGGCGAGTCAAGAGACCCAGTACTTC

clone_size: many
j_call: TRBJ2-7
v_call: TRBV12-3/TRBV12-4
d_call: .
cdr3_aa: CASSLFTGADEQYF
cdr3_nt: TGTGCCAGCAGTCTTTTTACGGGAGCGGACGAGCAGTACTTC

clone_size: .
j_call: TRBJ2-1
v_call: TRBV4-1
d_call: TRBD2
cdr3_aa: CASSQDRSGTSGINEQFF
cdr3_nt: TGCGCCAGCAGCCAAGATAGGTCCGGGACTAGCGGGATTAATGAGCAGTTCTTC

clone_size: .
j_call: TRBJ1-5
v_call: TRBV20-1
d_call: TRBD1
cdr3_aa: CSAEQGGSQPQHF
cdr3_nt: TGCAGTGCTGAACAGGGGGGAAGTCAGCCCCAGCATTTT

clone_size: many
j_call: TRBJ1-2
v_call: TRBV12-3/TRBV12-4
d_call: .
cdr3_aa: CASSNTGTSYGYTF
cdr3_nt: TGTGCCAGCAGTAACACCGGGACGAGCTATGGCTACACCTTC

clone_size: .
j_call: TRBJ1-2
v_call: TRBV2
d_call: .
cdr3_aa: CASSIREGDGYTF
cdr3_nt: TGTGCCAGCAGTATTCGCGAGGGCGACGGCTACACCTTC